Following are 11 T cell receptor beta chains from one sample sequenced in a study of T cells in Graves' hyperthyroidism and ophthalmopathy. TCR beta CDR3 regions were amplified from RNA. Initially, a first-round RT-PCR of the TCR CDR3 employed the HTBI primer set. TCRdb used MiXCR to reprocess the multiplex PCR reads, holding one entry per CDR3 protein. The sample includes hundreds of thousands of distinct CDR3 sequences, roughly 46% of them seen just once. The sample was peripheral blood or thyroid tissue (not recorded which). The receptors shown here come from a woman aged 18 to 35 with Graves' hyperthyroidism.

This clonotype has just one count. One junction end does not reproduce the germline sequence, and a read error may be involved. This chain uses TRBV2 with TRBJ1-1; D may be TRBD1 (6 bases). CDR3 size: 11 residues. In germline, CDR1 is SNHLY, CDR2 FYNNEI. The CDR3 here is CASFGDTEASF. The DNA for the CDR3 is TGTGCCAGCTTCGGGGACACTGAAGCTTCCTTT.

The genes are TRBV9 and TRBJ1-6; D unclear. CDR3 length: 15 residues. Germline V lookup: CDR1 SGDLS, CDR2 YYNGEE. Trimming stripped 0 bases from V and 2 bases from J, with 6 bases between. The CDR3: CASSVGGAYNSPLHF. CDR3 coding DNA: TGTGCCAGCAGCGTAGGGGGTGCCTATAATTCACCCCTCCACTTT.

The sample holds many counts of this clonotype. This chain joins TRBV12-3 or TRBV12-4 and TRBJ1-1; D gene ambiguous. Trimming stripped 5 bases from V and 1 base from J, with 8 bases between. The CDR3 has 13 residues. CDR3 DNA sequence: TGTGCCAGCAGTCCGACGTGGAACACTGAAGCTTTCTTT. Its protein is CASSPTWNTEAFF.

The chain carries TRBV20-1 and TRBJ1-1; D unresolved. The CDR3 has 17 amino acids. V lost 0 bases and J 5 bases, leaving 22 bases between the germline ends. Germline CDR1 and CDR2: DFQATT and SNEGSKA (reference sequence). The CDR3 sequence: CSARDFGHITTKTEAFF. The CDR3 nucleotides read TGCAGTGCTAGAGATTTCGGGCATATCACTACCAAAACTGAAGCTTTCTTT.

This clonotype was observed once. The V and J genes are TRBV20-1 and TRBJ2-7, with TRBD2 identical over 7 bases. V lost 2 bases to trimming and J lost 2 bases; unmatched junction nucleotides: 9. CDR1 is DFQATT, CDR2 SNEGSKA, per germline (reference sequence). The CDR3 extends over 15 amino acids. This CDR3 reads CSARRPASGTYEQYF. CDR3 DNA: TGCAGTGCTAGACGGCCGGCTAGCGGAACCTACGAGCAGTACTTC.

This clonotype was seen ten or more times. The chain links TRBV9 to TRBJ1-2; TRBD1 matches 9 bases. The CDR3 length is 15 residues. V lost 2 bases, J lost 4 bases, and 6 bases stayed unmatched. Germline V CDR1 and CDR2: SGDLS, YYNGEE. The CDR3: CASSVGDREAYGYTF. The CDR3 DNA is TGTGCCAGCAGCGTCGGGGACAGGGAAGCCTATGGCTACACCTTC.

This clonotype has more than one count but fewer than ten. In DNA, the CDR3 is TGTGCCAGCAGCTCCGAGAGCGGGAGCGTAAACGAGCAGTACTTC. Amino acids: CASSSESGSVNEQYF. The chain joins TRBV7-9 to TRBJ2-7; 8 bases are shared with TRBD2. The length of the CDR3 is 15 residues. V lost 4 bases and J lost 5; bases outside the gene matches: 10. In germline, CDR1 is SEHNR, CDR2 FQNEAQ (reference sequence).

The rearrangement joins TRBV20-1 to TRBJ2-7; the D gene could be TRBD1 or TRBD2 (5 bases each). Germline values: CDR1 DFQATT, CDR2 SNEGSKA (reference sequence). The CDR3 sequence is 15 residues long. The germline V and J ends were trimmed by 4 bases and 2 bases, with 18 bases remaining between them. The CDR3 region is CSAKMWGIGTYEQYF. In nucleotides, the CDR3 is TGCAGTGCTAAAATGTGGGGGATTGGCACCTACGAGCAGTACTTC.

This clonotype occurred many times. The chain uses TRBV2 and TRBJ2-7; 8 bases align to TRBD1. Unmatched junction bases numbered 3, after V lost 4 bases and J lost 1 base. The CDR3 extends over 14 amino acids. Germline loops: CDR1 SNHLY, CDR2 FYNNEI. CDR3 sequence reads: CASSGTGTSYEQYF. Written as DNA, the CDR3 is TGTGCCAGCAGTGGGACAGGGACTTCCTACGAGCAGTACTTC.

This clonotype was counted ten times or more. The chain has TRBV29-1 and TRBJ1-4; 9 bases agree with TRBD1. This CDR3 contains 17 residues. V lost 6 bases to trimming and J lost 0 bases; unmatched junction nucleotides: 11. Germline V gene lookup returns CDR1 SQVTM and CDR2 ANQGSEA. CDR3 sequence: CSVLHRDRATTNEKLFF. CDR3 bases: TGCAGCGTCCTACATCGGGACAGGGCTACAACTAATGAAAAACTGTTTTTT.

About this clonotype: One end of the junction is discordant with germline, which a read error may explain. The chain couples TRBV5-1 to TRBJ2-7; TRBD2 matches 10 bases. The CDR3 totals 17 residues. Germline CDR1 SGHRS, CDR2 YFSETQ. The CDR3 loop reads CASSLELAGVGTYEQYF. The CDR3 DNA reads TGTGCCAGCAGCTTGGAGCTAGCGGGAGTTGGCACCTACGAGCAGTACTTC. The entire variable domain, with the rest obtained from reference TRBV5-1 and TRBJ2-7, is as follows: KAGVTQTPRYLIKTRGQQVTLSCSPISGHRSVSWYQQTPGQGLQFLFEYFSETQRNKGNFPGRFSGRQFSNSRSEMNVSTLELGDSALYLCASSLELAGVGTYEQYFGPGTRLTVT.